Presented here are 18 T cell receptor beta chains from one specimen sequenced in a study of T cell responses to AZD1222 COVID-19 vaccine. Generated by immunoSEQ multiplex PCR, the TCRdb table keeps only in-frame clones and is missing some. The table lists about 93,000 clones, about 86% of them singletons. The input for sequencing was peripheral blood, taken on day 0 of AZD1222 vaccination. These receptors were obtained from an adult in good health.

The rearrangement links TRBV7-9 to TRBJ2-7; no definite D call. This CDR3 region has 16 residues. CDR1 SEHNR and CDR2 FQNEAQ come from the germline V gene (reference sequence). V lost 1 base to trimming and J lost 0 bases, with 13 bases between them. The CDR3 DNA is TGTGCCAGCAGCTTAGACCCGAGCGCCAGCTCCTACGAGCAGTACTTC. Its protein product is CASSLDPSASSYEQYF.

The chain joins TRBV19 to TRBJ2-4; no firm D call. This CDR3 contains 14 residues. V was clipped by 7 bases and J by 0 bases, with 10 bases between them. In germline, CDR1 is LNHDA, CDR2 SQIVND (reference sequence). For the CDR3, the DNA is TGTGCCAGTAAACTCGAGGCAGCCAAAAACATTCAGTACTTC. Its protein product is CASKLEAAKNIQYF.

The CDR3 reads CASSQGQITGELFF. DNA of the CDR3: TGTGCCAGCAGCCAAGGGCAGATCACCGGGGAGCTGTTTTTT. This rearrangement joins TRBV14 to TRBJ2-2; D is ambiguous. The CDR3 is made up of 14 amino acids. CDR1 is SGHDN, CDR2 FVKESK, per germline. The V end lost 1 base, the J end lost 4 bases, and 7 bases lay between the germline ends.

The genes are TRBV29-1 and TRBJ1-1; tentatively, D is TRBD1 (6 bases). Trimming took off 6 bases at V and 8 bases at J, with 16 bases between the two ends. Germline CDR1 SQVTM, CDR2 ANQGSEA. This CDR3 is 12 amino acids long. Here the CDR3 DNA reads TGCAGCGTCCGAGGGGGGGCGAGGGAAGCTTTCTTT. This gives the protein CSVRGGAREAFF. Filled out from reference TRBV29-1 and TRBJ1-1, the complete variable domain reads SAVISQKPSRDICQRGTSLTIQCQVDSQVTMMFWYRQQPGQSLTLIATANQGSEATYESGFVIDKFPISRPNLTFSTLTVSNMSPEDSSIYLCSVRGGAREAFFGQGTRLTVV.

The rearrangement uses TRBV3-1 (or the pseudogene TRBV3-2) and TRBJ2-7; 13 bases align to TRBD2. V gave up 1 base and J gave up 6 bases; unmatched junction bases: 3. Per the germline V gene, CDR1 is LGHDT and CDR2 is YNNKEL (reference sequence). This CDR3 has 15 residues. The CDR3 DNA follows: TGTGCCAGCAGCCAAGGACTAGCGGGAGGTCCCGAGCAGTACTTC. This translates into CASSQGLAGGPEQYF.

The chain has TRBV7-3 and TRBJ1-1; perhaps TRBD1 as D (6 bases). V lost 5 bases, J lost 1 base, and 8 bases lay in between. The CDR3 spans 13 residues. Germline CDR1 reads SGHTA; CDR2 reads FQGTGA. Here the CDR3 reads CASSKDRNTEAFF. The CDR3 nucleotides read TGTGCCAGCAGCAAGGACAGGAACACTGAAGCTTTCTTT. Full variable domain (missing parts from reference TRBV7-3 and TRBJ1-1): GAGVSQTPSNKVTEKGKYVELRCDPISGHTALYWYRQSLGQGPEFLIYFQGTGAADDSGLPNDRFFAVRPEGSVSTLKIQRTERGDSAVYLCASSKDRNTEAFFGQGTRLTVV.

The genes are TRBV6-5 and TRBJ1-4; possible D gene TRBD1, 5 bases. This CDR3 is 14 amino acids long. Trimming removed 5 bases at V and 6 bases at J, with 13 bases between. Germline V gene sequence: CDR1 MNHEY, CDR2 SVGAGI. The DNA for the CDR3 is TGTGCCAGCAGTACAGGCTACGCGGATGAAAAACTGTTTTTT. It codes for CASSTGYADEKLFF.

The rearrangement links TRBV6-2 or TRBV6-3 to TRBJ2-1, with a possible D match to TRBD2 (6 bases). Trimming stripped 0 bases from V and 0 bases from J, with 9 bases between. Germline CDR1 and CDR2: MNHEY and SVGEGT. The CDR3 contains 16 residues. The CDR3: CASSYSAGSSYNEQFF. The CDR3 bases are TGTGCCAGCAGTTACTCGGCCGGGAGCTCCTACAATGAGCAGTTCTTC.

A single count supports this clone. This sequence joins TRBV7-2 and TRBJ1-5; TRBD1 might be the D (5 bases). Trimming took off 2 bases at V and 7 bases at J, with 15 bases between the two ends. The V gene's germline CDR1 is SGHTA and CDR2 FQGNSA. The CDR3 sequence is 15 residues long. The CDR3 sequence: CASSLFSQGRQPQHF. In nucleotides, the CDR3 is TGTGCCAGCAGCTTATTCTCTCAGGGAAGGCAGCCCCAGCATTTT.

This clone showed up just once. The CDR3 sequence: CASSRRLAGSYEQYF. For the CDR3, the DNA is TGTGCCAGCAGCCGTAGACTAGCGGGATCCTACGAGCAGTACTTC. The chain has TRBV4-2 and TRBJ2-7, with 11 bases that match TRBD2. The CDR3 length is 15 residues. Trimming at V came to 4 bases and at J to 1 base, leaving 3 bases not matched to a gene. CDR1 is LGHNA and CDR2 is YNFKEQ in the germline V gene.

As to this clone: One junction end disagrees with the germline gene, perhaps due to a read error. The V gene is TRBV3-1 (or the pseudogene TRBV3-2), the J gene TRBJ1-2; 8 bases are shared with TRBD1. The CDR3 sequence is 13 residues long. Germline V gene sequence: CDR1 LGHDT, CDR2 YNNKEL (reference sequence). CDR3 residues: CASSRQGNSGYTF. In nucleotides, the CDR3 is TGTGCCAGCAGCCGACAGGGGAACTCTGGCTACACCTTC.

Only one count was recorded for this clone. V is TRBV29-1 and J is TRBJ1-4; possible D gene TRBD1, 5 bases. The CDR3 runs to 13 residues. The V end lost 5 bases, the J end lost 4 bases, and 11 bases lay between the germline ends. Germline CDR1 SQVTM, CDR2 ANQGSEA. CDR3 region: CSVRVQGNEKLFF. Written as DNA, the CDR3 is TGCAGCGTTCGGGTCCAGGGTAATGAAAAACTGTTTTTT.

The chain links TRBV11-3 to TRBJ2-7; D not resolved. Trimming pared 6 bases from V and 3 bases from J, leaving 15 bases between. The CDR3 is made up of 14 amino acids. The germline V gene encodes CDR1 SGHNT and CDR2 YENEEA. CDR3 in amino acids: CASSPPIDGYEQYF. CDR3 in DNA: TGTGCCAGCAGTCCACCCATCGACGGCTACGAGCAGTACTTC.

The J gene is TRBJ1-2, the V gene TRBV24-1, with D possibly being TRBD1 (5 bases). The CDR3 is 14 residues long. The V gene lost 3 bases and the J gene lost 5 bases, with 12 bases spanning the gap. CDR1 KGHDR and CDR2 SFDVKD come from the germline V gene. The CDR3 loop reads CATSDTGTEYGYTF. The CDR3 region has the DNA TGTGCCACCAGTGATACCGGGACCGAATATGGCTACACCTTC.

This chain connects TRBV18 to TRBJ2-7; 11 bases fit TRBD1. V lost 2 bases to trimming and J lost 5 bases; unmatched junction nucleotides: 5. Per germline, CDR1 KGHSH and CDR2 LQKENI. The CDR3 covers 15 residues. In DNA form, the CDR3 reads TGTGCCAGCTCACCAAAGCCGGGACAGGGGGACGAGCAGTACTTC. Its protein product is CASSPKPGQGDEQYF.

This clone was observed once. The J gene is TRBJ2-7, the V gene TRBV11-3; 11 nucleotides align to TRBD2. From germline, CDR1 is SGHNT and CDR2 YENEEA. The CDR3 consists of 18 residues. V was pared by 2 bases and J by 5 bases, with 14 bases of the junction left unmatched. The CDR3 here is CASSLWRLAGTSVDEQYF. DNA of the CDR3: TGTGCCAGCAGCTTATGGCGACTAGCGGGAACGAGTGTGGACGAGCAGTACTTC.

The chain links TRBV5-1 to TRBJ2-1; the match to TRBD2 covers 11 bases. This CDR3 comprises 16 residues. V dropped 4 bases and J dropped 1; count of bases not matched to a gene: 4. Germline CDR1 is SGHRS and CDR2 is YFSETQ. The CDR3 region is CASSEGLAESYNEQFF. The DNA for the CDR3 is TGCGCCAGCAGCGAGGGACTAGCGGAGTCCTACAATGAGCAGTTCTTC.

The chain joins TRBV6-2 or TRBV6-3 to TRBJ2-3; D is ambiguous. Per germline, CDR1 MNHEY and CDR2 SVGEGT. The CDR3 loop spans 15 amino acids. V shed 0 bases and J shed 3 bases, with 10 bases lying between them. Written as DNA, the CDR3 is TGTGCCAGCAGTTACTCGTCGGCTAGTACAGATACGCAGTATTTT. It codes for CASSYSSASTDTQYF.